The TCR beta chain described here comes from a study of OX40 agonist ivuxolimab in advanced cancers. Notes on the research overall: Ivuxolimab was a fully human IgG2 agonistic monoclonal antibody targeting the costimulatory receptor OX40 (CD134). Intravenous ivuxolimab was administered to patients every 2 weeks at six dose levels: 0.01, 0.1, 0.3, 1.5, 3 and 10 mg/kg. Among the roughly 50 dose-escalation patients, some 20 had hepatocellular carcinoma, about 15 melanoma, 9 renal cell carcinoma and 9 head and neck cancer. The dose-escalation cohort was about 83% male with a mean age of about 58 years, ranging from roughly 23 to 90. Patients were allowed to have had prior anti-PD-1, anti-PD-L1 or anti-CTLA-4 therapy, and 30% to 40% of the dose-escalation patients had been treated with checkpoint inhibitors. Partial responses occurred in three dose-escalation patients, of whom one had hepatocellular carcinoma and two had cutaneous melanoma. The purpose of peripheral TCRbeta sequencing was to test whether ivuxolimab changed TCR sequence diversity and led to clonal T-cell expansion. The paper reports the monotherapy dose-escalation portion (N of about 56 patients) of the phase I ivuxolimab trial.

A remark on this clone: Its target antigen remains unknown. Per-base qualities were not stored, and no clone one base away is much larger.

Patients with autoimmune disease history or receiving systemic immunosuppression were excluded from the trial. Peripheral blood for TCR sequencing was collected from all dose cohorts at baseline, on cycle 4 day 1, and on cycle 7 day 1. The samples were drawn from a first-in-human, open-label, multicenter phase I dose-escalation trial of ivuxolimab. Adults with locally advanced or metastatic head and neck squamous cell, hepatocellular, melanoma or renal cell carcinoma were enrolled in the trial. CD4+ and CD8+ T cells were sorted separately from peripheral blood before TCR sequencing. V ends up 0 bases short and J 5 bases short, with an unmatched junction base count of 2. The CDR3 has 14 amino acids, counting the end cysteine and phenylalanine. Of the read, only the CDR3 DNA is kept; its 42 bases are in frame from base 1. CDR1 and CDR2 (MGHRA, YSYEKL) derive from the germline V gene. For sequencing of the TCRbeta CDR3 region, genomic DNA was extracted from the sorted cells. The immunoSEQ Assay was used for sequencing of TCRbeta CDR3 regions. As stored in TCRdb, this immuneACCESS dataset retains in-frame rearrangements with V and J assigned. A fraction of the clones does not appear; measured against another copy, unresolved V genes explain less than half of the discrepancy, and the remainder lacks a known reason. For this sample there are about 58,000 clones; roughly nine tenths appear just once. The ten largest make up roughly 2% of the sample.

The paper as a whole reports these results and caveats: Low levels of normalized T-cell clonal expansion were also shown by some nonresponding patients. The antigen specificity of the clonally expanded peripheral T cells was not determined. On average, CD8+ T cells showed more expanded clones than CD4+ T cells after ivuxolimab. In the 0.1-3.0 mg/kg groups, partial responders had among the lowest normalized peripheral clonal expansion, particularly in CD8+ T cells. At doses of 0.1 to 3.0 mg/kg, clonal expansion of both CD4+ and CD8+ T cells in blood was seen between baseline and week 6.

The input for sequencing was CD4+ or CD8+ T cells sorted from blood, taken in a trial of the OX40 agonist ivuxolimab. Recombination linked TRBV4-1 to TRBJ2-3, with 7 middle bases fitting TRBD1. The TCR originated in an adult with an advanced solid tumor such as melanoma, head and neck, liver or kidney cancer. At the DNA level, the sequence is TGCGCCAGCAGCCAAGAGACAGGGAGAGATACGCAGTATTTT. The resulting protein is CASSQETGRDTQYF.